This T cell receptor beta chain was recorded in a study of shared clonotypes between healthy human individuals. Comment on this clone: This CDR3 is also generated by other DNA sequences in the sample.

Assay: immunoSEQ multiplex PCR; the TCRdb copy retains only in-frame clones and omits some. The sample contains about 1 million clones, about 80% of which appear only once. The CDR3 consists of 13 residues. Germline V lookup: CDR1 MDHEN, CDR2 SYDVKM. V gave up 4 bases and J gave up 4 bases, with 8 bases separating them. Sequencing used memory CD4+ T cells from PBMCs. Subset denoted: CD45RA-negative fraction. This chain connects TRBV28 to TRBJ1-5; D unclear. The clonotype comes from a man in his late teens or twenties in good health. Some clones in this sample may be carry-over from other donors' samples. This CDR3 reads CASSSPSNQPQHF. CDR3 DNA sequence: TGTGCCAGCAGTTCCCCTAGTAATCAGCCCCAGCATTTT.